This T cell receptor (beta chain) was captured by sequencing in a study of post-analysis software for immune sequencing data. At the level of the study: There were relapsing-remitting, secondary progressive and progressive-relapsing multiple sclerosis among the disease courses included. Study-level findings and limits: Same-batch preparations were strongly co-clustered by F measure. The five TRBV segments detected at higher frequency in patients than in controls included TRBV5-6, TRBV5-1 and TRBV20-1. Controls had significantly higher normalized Chao1 diversity than multiple sclerosis patients.

Presence of unique molecular identifiers characterized the TCR beta cDNA libraries. T cells, about 0.95 to 11 million of them, yielded a few hundred thousand cDNA molecules. Each CDR3 protein gets one entry after TCRdb re-called the PCR reads with MiXCR. The table shows 650,000 to 850,000 distinct CDR3 sequences, with about 53% occurring only once. The length of the CDR3 is 14 residues. CDR1 is SGHTA, CDR2 FQGNSA, per germline. Unmatched junction bases numbered 7, after V lost 10 bases and J lost 4 bases. A remark on this clonotype: As yet, its antigen is unknown.

The clonotype was recovered from a girl between 5 and 17 years old with multiple sclerosis. This chain uses TRBV7-2 with TRBJ2-1; TRBD1 aligns across 10 bases. Specimen: blood. CDR3 DNA: TGTGCCACTACCGGGACAGGGGTGTACAATGAGCAGTTCTTC. Translated, it gives CATTGTGVYNEQFF.